The T cell receptor (beta chain) under discussion was sequenced for a study of blood T cell repertoires in COVID-19. Study-level information: Samples representing acute and convalescent COVID-19 were sourced from the United States, Italy and Spain.

Using immunoSEQ multiplex PCR, the repertoire was profiled, and TCRdb retains in-frame clones only, with some absent. The repertoire holds about 160,000 clones, with 82% as singletons. The sample taken for sequencing was PBMCs or T cells enriched from blood (not recorded which). The TCR originated in a man aged 60 to 75 who had recovered from COVID-19.

CDR3 in amino acids: CASSLRQGRYEQYF. Written as DNA, the CDR3 is TGTGCCAGCAGCTTGCGACAGGGGCGCTACGAGCAGTACTTC. The chain couples TRBV7-2 to TRBJ2-7; 8 nucleotides match TRBD1. CDR3 length: 14 residues. V gave up 3 bases and J gave up 3 bases; unmatched junction bases: 4. The germline CDR1 and CDR2 sequences are SGHTA and FQGNSA.